This T cell receptor beta chain was captured by sequencing in a study of blood T cell repertoires in COVID-19. Study as a whole: Material from acute and convalescent COVID-19 was sourced from the United States, Italy and Spain. In each case, the material was cDNA or gDNA derived from T cells, B-cell-depleted T cells, or PBMCs.

V was trimmed by 4 bases and J by 0 bases, leaving 15 bases between them. Germline V gene sequence: CDR1 KGHSH, CDR2 LQKENI. The CDR3 extends over 16 amino acids. Study processing details: The authors estimated nucleated cell counts from reference gene primer amplification. Using immunoSEQ multiplex PCR, the repertoire was profiled, and TCRdb retains in-frame clones only, with some absent. V and J calls and clone size are given by that table; D and trimming were obtained from the DNA. The table includes roughly 81,000 clones, about four fifths detected once. The sequence came from a woman in her seventies with acute or convalescent COVID-19. V is TRBV18 and J is TRBJ2-5; D perhaps matches TRBD1 (5 bases). Input material: peripheral blood. The CDR3 is CASSQSWGVDQETQYF. The CDR3 DNA reads TGTGCCAGCTCACAGAGTTGGGGCGTGGACCAAGAGACCCAGTACTTC.